A single sample is the source of the 2 T cell receptor beta chains below, sequenced in a study of blood T cell repertoires in COVID-19. Measured with immunoSEQ multiplex PCR; TCRdb has only the in-frame clones, and not every one. The sample holds 30,000 to 40,000 clones; around nine tenths are singletons and the top ten take 14%. The specimen was peripheral blood. These receptors were taken from a human donor with active COVID-19. The donor label of this sample is uncertain.

This chain links TRBV11-1 with TRBJ2-1; TRBD2 matches 11 bases. V lost 0 bases to trimming and J lost 4 bases; unmatched junction nucleotides: 5. The germline gives CDR1 SGHAT, CDR2 FQDESV (reference sequence). The CDR3 loop spans 17 amino acids. The CDR3 reads CASSLAPTSGGYNEQFF. The CDR3 bases are TGTGCCAGCAGCTTAGCACCCACTAGCGGGGGTTACAATGAGCAGTTCTTC.

The chain carries TRBV27 and TRBJ2-5, with TRBD1 identical over 9 bases. The CDR3 runs 15 residues. In germline, CDR1 is MNHEY, CDR2 SMNVEV (reference sequence). The V segment lost 4 bases and the J segment 3 bases; nucleotides outside the gene matches: 6. The CDR3 DNA reads TGTGCCAGCAGTTCCCCCGGGACAGGGAAAGAGACCCAGTACTTC. Translating it yields CASSSPGTGKETQYF.